Included here is one T cell receptor (beta chain) sequence, with context. Its matching antigen is unknown. The sample is drawn from a study of OX40 agonist ivuxolimab in advanced cancers. The table came from immunoSEQ multiplex PCR; TCRdb's copy has only in-frame clones and leaves some out. The sample lists approximately 58,000 clones; about 79% were seen once. Findings and caveats of the study: Averaging showed that CD8+ T cells had more expanded clones than CD4+ did.

The length of the CDR3 is 15 residues. Per germline, CDR1 SGDLS and CDR2 YYNGEE. The ends lost 1 base at V and 4 bases at J; junction bases unmatched: 4. The sample was CD4+ or CD8+ T cells sorted from blood, taken in a trial of the OX40 agonist ivuxolimab. The chain carries TRBV9 and TRBJ2-5, with TRBD2 identical over 10 bases. This clonotype was sampled from an adult with an advanced solid tumor such as melanoma, head and neck, liver or kidney cancer. This CDR3 is CASSVSSGSGETQYF. The CDR3 DNA reads as TGTGCCAGCAGCGTATCTAGCGGGAGCGGAGAGACCCAGTACTTC.